A selection of T cell receptor beta chains follows, all from one sample in a study of blood T cell repertoires in COVID-19. The data were produced by immunoSEQ multiplex PCR, yet TCRdb's version contains in-frame clones alone and is incomplete. The sample holds 350,000 to 400,000 clones; around 90% are singletons and the top ten take less than 1.5%. Source material: PBMCs or T cells enriched from blood (not recorded which). The receptors stem from a woman aged 18-29 years who had recovered from COVID-19. CDR3s include the opening cysteine and the closing phenylalanine or tryptophan. D genes are given only for firm matches. Size is omitted from some rows. Given values are once, few, many or a class for expanded clones.

clone size,D gene,J gene,V gene,CDR3 DNA,CDR3 protein
-,-,TRBJ1-1,TRBV5-6,TGTGCCAGCAGCCGCGTCGGGAACACTGAAGCTTTCTTT,CASSRVGNTEAFF
-,-,TRBJ2-7,TRBV7-8,TGTGCCAGCAGCCAAGATAGTGAGACTTGGGACATTAAGTACTTC,CASSQDSETWDIKYF
-,-,TRBJ2-1,TRBV7-2,TGTGCCAGCAGACAAACAGGGTACAATGAGCAGTTCTTC,CASRQTGYNEQFF
-,-,TRBJ2-2,TRBV15,TGTGCCACCAGCAGAGATTGGTTAGAACAGTTTAGCGCCGGGGAGCTGTTTTTT,CATSRDWLEQFSAGELFF
-,TRBD1,TRBJ2-3,TRBV18,TGTGCCAGCTCGCCACAGGGGGATACGCAGTATTTT,CASSPQGDTQYF
-,TRBD2,TRBJ2-7,TRBV2,TGTGCCAGCAGCGAACTAGCGGGGGACAACGAGCAGTACTTC,CASSELAGDNEQYF
-,-,TRBJ2-5,TRBV7-9,TGTGCCAGCAGCTCCGAGGGGGTACTCCAAGAGACCCAGTACTTC,CASSSEGVLQETQYF
-,TRBD1,TRBJ1-5,TRBV7-2,TGTGCCAGCAGCTTGGCACAGGGGGCATGGCAGCCCCAGCATTTT,CASSLAQGAWQPQHF
-,-,TRBJ1-6,TRBV2,TGTGCCAGCAGTGGGGGGGGGAATAATTCACCCCTCCACTTT,CASSGGGNNSPLHF
-,-,TRBJ1-6,TRBV28,TGTGCCAGCTCCGCCGGTGTCTCACCCCTCCACTTT,CASSAGVSPLHF
-,TRBD2,TRBJ2-7,TRBV27,TGTGCCAGCAGTTTGGTAGCGGGGGGGCGCTACGAGCAGTACTTC,CASSLVAGGRYEQYF
-,TRBD1,TRBJ2-1,TRBV2,TGTGCCAGCCAACCTCGACCGGGACAGACGTACAATGAGCAGTTCTTC,CASQPRPGQTYNEQFF
once,-,TRBJ1-4,TRBV7-9,TGTGCCAGCAGCTTTTCCATAGAAGAAGAAAAACTGTTTTTT,CASSFSIEEEKLFF
-,-,TRBJ2-5,TRBV3-1/TRBV3-2,TGTGCCAGCAGCCAAGGGGGGGGGCTTGGAGAGACCCAGTACTTC,CASSQGGGLGETQYF
-,-,TRBJ1-1,TRBV13,TGTGCCAGCAGCACCGGAACGGGAGCGAACACTGAAGCTTTCTTT,CASSTGTGANTEAFF
-,-,TRBJ2-5,TRBV6-5,TGTGCCAGCCGGGATTACGAGACCCAGTACTTC,CASRDYETQYF